This T cell receptor beta chain was sequenced in a study of T cell responses to AZD1222 COVID-19 vaccine. At the level of the study: Second doses were pooled across both intervals (about 4 or about 12 weeks). The study, taken as a whole, reports: At study baseline, merely roughly 6 AZD1222 recipients were seropositive. Clonal diversity was possibly underestimated, and white British individuals and females predominated among donors. The CD4 TCRs associated with vaccination extended across spike and predominated at 160-218 and 743-854.

The data were produced by immunoSEQ multiplex PCR, yet TCRdb's version contains in-frame clones alone and is incomplete. Counted here are about 160,000 clones, 85% to 90% occurring once; the ten biggest clones make up approximately 5.7%. Germline V gives CDR1 LGHNA, CDR2 YNFKEQ. Trimming removed 6 bases from V and 3 bases from J, with 11 bases in between. This CDR3 is 14 amino acids long. Comment on this clone: Its matching antigen is unknown.

The receptor was isolated from an adult in good health. The sample in question was peripheral blood, obtained on day 0 of AZD1222 vaccination. This chain joins TRBV4-2 and TRBJ1-4, with D possibly being TRBD1 (5 bases). The DNA of the CDR3 is TGTGCCAGCAGTTCAGGGCTTGCTAATGAAAAACTGTTTTTT. This codes for CASSSGLANEKLFF.